This T cell receptor (beta chain) was obtained from a study of OX40 agonist ivuxolimab in advanced cancers. Overall study: Therapy given before enrollment (anti-PD-1, anti-PD-L1 or anti-CTLA-4) was allowed, and under 45% had some.

Regarding this clone: Its antigen remains unknown.

This CDR3 has 16 amino acids. Germline V CDR1 and CDR2: MNHEY, SMNVEV (reference sequence). Trimming took 2 bases from V and 13 from J, leaving 24 bases between them. Overall study findings and caveats: Clonal expansion from baseline to week 6 occurred in both CD4+ and CD8+ T cells. Undetermined was the antigen specificity of the expanded peripheral T cells.

Patients were ruled out by autoimmune disease history or systemic immunosuppression. Profiling relied on immunoSEQ multiplex PCR, and the TCRdb table lists in-frame clones only, not all of them. This table holds 85,000 to 100,000 clones, roughly 89% found once. The chain combines TRBV27 with TRBJ2-1, with D perhaps TRBD1 or TRBD2 (5 bases each). This TCR was sampled from an adult with an advanced solid tumor such as melanoma, head and neck, liver or kidney cancer. Here the sequenced sample was CD4+ or CD8+ T cells sorted from blood, taken in a trial of the OX40 agonist ivuxolimab. The CDR3, as DNA: TGTGCCAGCAGTTTACCGGACGCCCGAGGGACGGGGAACCAGTTCTTC. Amino acid sequence: CASSLPDARGTGNQFF.